These 5 T cell receptor beta chains came from one sample sequenced in a study of Tregs in tolerant kidney transplant recipients. These receptors have no known antigen. Generated by immunoSEQ multiplex PCR, the TCRdb table keeps only in-frame clones and is missing some. The table lists approximately 11,000 clones, more than 75% of them singletons, with approximately 6% in the top ten. Here the sequenced sample was Tregs from blood cultured with allogeneic cells, taken before the transplant. Receptors were obtained from a human patient who received a combined kidney and bone marrow transplant.

The chain has TRBV4-3 and TRBJ2-6, with TRBD1 identical over 7 bases. This CDR3 has 18 amino acids. Losses at the gene ends were 4 bases for V and 0 bases for J; bases not matched to a gene: 9. Germline CDR1 is LGHNA and CDR2 is YSLEER. This chain's CDR3 is CASSPRTGKYSGANVLTF. The CDR3 DNA sequence: TGCGCCAGCAGCCCCAGGACAGGAAAATACTCTGGGGCCAACGTCCTGACTTTC.

The chain uses TRBV19 and TRBJ2-7; 10 bases map to TRBD2. This CDR3 is 15 amino acids long. CDR1 and CDR2 from the germline V gene are LNHDA and SQIVND (reference sequence). Trimming took 3 bases from V and 2 from J; bases not matched to a gene: 4. The CDR3 protein is CASSILAGAPYEQYF. CDR3 DNA sequence: TGTGCCAGTAGTATCCTAGCGGGGGCCCCCTACGAGCAGTACTTC. Supplemented by reference TRBV19 and TRBJ2-7, the full variable domain reads DGGITQSPKYLFRKEGQNVTLSCEQNLNHDAMYWYRQDPGQGLRLIYYSQIVNDFQKGDIAEGYSVSREKKESFPLTVTSAQKNPTAFYLCASSILAGAPYEQYFGPGTRLTVT.

This clone was detected once. The chain employs TRBV4-1 and TRBJ1-2, with TRBD1 matching 7 bases. Germline-derived CDR1 and CDR2 are MGHRA and YSYEKL. The CDR3 covers 17 residues. The V segment lost 0 bases and the J segment 1 base; nucleotides outside the gene matches: 8. The CDR3 bases are TGCGCCAGCAGCCAAGATCGGGGAGGGGGCTATAACTATGGCTACACCTTC. As protein: CASSQDRGGGYNYGYTF.

This sequence joins TRBV19 and TRBJ2-5; 7 positions agree with TRBD1. The J segment lost 4 bases and the V segment lost 6 bases, leaving 5 bases of the junction unmatched. CDR1 is LNHDA and CDR2 is SQIVND in the germline V gene (reference sequence). The CDR3 contains 13 residues. CDR3 sequence reads: CASRPTGRETQYF. CDR3 DNA: TGTGCCAGTAGGCCGACAGGGAGAGAGACCCAGTACTTC.

This chain connects TRBV7-3 to TRBJ2-1; D is tentatively TRBD1 or TRBD2 (6 bases each). The CDR3 sequence is 14 residues long. Looked up from germline, CDR1 is SGHTA and CDR2 is FQGTGA. V dropped 5 bases and J dropped 6 bases, with 14 bases sitting between them. CDR3 region: CASSPKGGGNEQFF. CDR3 bases: TGTGCCAGCAGCCCAAAGGGGGGCGGCAATGAGCAGTTCTTC.